These 29 T cell receptor beta chains came from one sample sequenced in a study of T cells after yellow fever vaccination. TCRdb re-analysed the 5' RACE reads in MiXCR, keeping a single row per CDR3 protein. Among a few hundred thousand distinct CDR3 sequences listed, roughly 8.4% were seen once. This specimen was PBMCs, taken approximately 47 days after the first yellow fever vaccination. The receptors originated from a young man who received the YFV17D yellow fever vaccine.

This clonotype was detected a few times. V usage is TRBV19 and J usage is TRBJ1-2; a weak D match, TRBD1 (5 bases). CDR1 LNHDA and CDR2 SQIVND come from the germline V gene (reference sequence). This CDR3 has 14 amino acids. Trimming stripped 6 bases from V and 6 bases from J, with 17 bases between. The DNA for the CDR3 is TGTGCCAGTAGGAACCTAAGGGGTACCCATGGCTACACCTTC. This sequence encodes CASRNLRGTHGYTF.

The chain uses TRBV28 and TRBJ1-2, with TRBD1 matching 8 bases. There are 15 residues in the CDR3. The germline V gene has CDR1 MDHEN and CDR2 SYDVKM. Trimming took 8 bases from V and 6 from J; bases not matched to a gene: 14. CDR3 amino acids: CASLFSGGKVDGYTF. The CDR3 nucleotides read TGTGCCAGCCTATTTTCAGGGGGCAAAGTGGATGGCTACACCTTC.

At least ten counts were recorded for this clonotype. This sequence joins TRBV7-8 and TRBJ2-5; TRBD1 aligns across 7 bases. Germline values: CDR1 SGHVS, CDR2 FQNEAQ. V lost 3 bases and J lost 5; bases outside the gene matches: 9. This CDR3 region has 15 residues. The CDR3 region is CASSFDRVGGETQYF. CDR3 in DNA: TGTGCCAGCAGCTTTGACAGGGTAGGAGGCGAGACCCAGTACTTC.

The table lists this clonotype with a few counts. This chain joins TRBV3-1 and TRBJ1-1; D is unresolved. Trimming cost V 3 bases and J 4 bases, with 12 bases left between them. The CDR3 spans 14 residues. The germline gives CDR1 LGHDT, CDR2 YNNKEL (reference sequence). Here the CDR3 DNA reads TGTGCCAGCAGCCATCACGGCCTCGTCACTGAAGCTTTCTTT. It encodes CASSHHGLVTEAFF.

The V and J genes are TRBV7-2 and TRBJ1-4, with D unresolved. Germline CDR1 is SGHTA and CDR2 is FQGNSA. This CDR3 spans 16 amino acids. The ends were cut back, 4 bases at V and 7 bases at J, with 19 bases in the middle. The CDR3 loop reads CASSSPYMGESEKLFF. The DNA of the CDR3 is TGTGCCAGCAGCTCCCCATACATGGGTGAGAGTGAAAAACTGTTTTTT. Full variable domain (missing parts from reference TRBV7-2 and TRBJ1-4): GAGVSQSPSNKVTEKGKDVELRCDPISGHTALYWYRQSLGQGLEFLIYFQGNSAPDKSGLPSDRFSAERTGGSVSTLTIQRTQQEDSAVYLCASSSPYMGESEKLFFGSGTQLSVL.

V is TRBV7-8 and J is TRBJ1-1, with 7 bases matching TRBD1. Per the germline V gene, CDR1 is SGHVS and CDR2 is FQNEAQ. V dropped 5 bases and J dropped 11; count of bases not matched to a gene: 14. CDR3 size: 14 residues. The CDR3: CASSPRQGPNEAFF. For the CDR3, the DNA is TGTGCCAGCAGCCCTAGACAGGGACCGAATGAGGCTTTCTTT.

CDR3 region: CSARKGAPNGELFF. The CDR3 DNA is TGCAGTGCTAGAAAGGGGGCGCCGAACGGGGAGCTGTTTTTT. The chain has TRBV20-1 and TRBJ2-2; the match to TRBD1 covers 7 bases. Trimming cost V 2 bases and J 7 bases; bases outside gene matches: 7. There are 14 residues in the CDR3. Germline V gives CDR1 DFQATT, CDR2 SNEGSKA (reference sequence).

This clonotype has ten or more counts. The CDR3 DNA is TGTGCCAGCAGCTTAGGAACCTCCACTGAAGCTTTCTTT. Translated, it gives CASSLGTSTEAFF. V usage is TRBV11-3 and J usage is TRBJ1-1; D gene uncertain. Trimming took 1 base from V and 4 from J, leaving 7 bases between them. The CDR3 consists of 13 residues. In germline, CDR1 is SGHNT, CDR2 YENEEA.

The chain carries TRBV10-3 and TRBJ2-1, with 7 bases identical to TRBD2. The ends lost 11 bases at V and 8 bases at J; junction bases unmatched: 9. The germline gives CDR1 ENHRY, CDR2 SYGVKD. The CDR3 contains 12 residues. The CDR3 reads CAVQRGGDEQFF. CDR3 sequence (DNA): TGTGCCGTCCAGCGGGGAGGAGATGAGCAGTTCTTC.

This sequence joins TRBV10-3 and TRBJ2-1, with D possibly matching TRBD2 (5 bases). The CDR3 is 13 residues long. Germline CDR1 reads ENHRY; CDR2 reads SYGVKD. Trimming shortened V by 4 bases and J by 8 bases, and 12 bases separated the two germline ends. The CDR3 region is CAISGGDWDEQFF. CDR3 coding DNA: TGTGCCATCAGTGGGGGAGATTGGGATGAGCAGTTCTTC.

This clonotype was detected many times. The chain carries TRBV5-6 and TRBJ2-7; 7 nucleotides agree with TRBD1. CDR1 and CDR2 from the germline V gene are SGHDT and YYEEEE. J was trimmed by 3 bases and V by 2 bases; bases with no gene match: 2. The length of the CDR3 is 13 residues. The CDR3 DNA sequence: TGTGCCAGCAGCTTCAGGGGGTTCTACGAGCAGTACTTC. Protein product: CASSFRGFYEQYF.

V gene TRBV7-6 combines with J gene TRBJ2-5, with D tentatively TRBD1 (6 bases). Germline CDR1 is SGHVS and CDR2 is FNYEAQ. Trimming removed 5 bases from V and 2 bases from J, with 12 bases in between. The CDR3 totals 14 residues. For the CDR3, the DNA is TGTGCCAGCAGCACTAGGACAGCTCAAGAGACCCAGTACTTC. As protein: CASSTRTAQETQYF.

This clonotype was detected a few times. The chain uses TRBV5-4 and TRBJ1-5; no reliable D call. Germline V lookup: CDR1 SGHNT, CDR2 YYREEE (reference sequence). This CDR3 spans 14 amino acids. V lost 4 bases to trimming and J lost 2 bases, with 10 bases between them. CDR3 sequence: CASSPPQGNQPQHF. The CDR3 region has the DNA TGTGCCAGCAGCCCCCCTCAGGGCAATCAGCCCCAGCATTTT.

This clonotype has ten or more counts. The chain links TRBV12-3 or TRBV12-4 to TRBJ1-2; possible D gene TRBD1, 5 bases. This CDR3 comprises 13 residues. Trimming took 5 bases from V and 6 from J, leaving 13 bases between them. CDR3 residues: CASSPGGGHGYTF. The CDR3 region has the DNA TGTGCCAGCAGTCCTGGGGGTGGGCATGGCTACACCTTC.

The rearrangement links TRBV6-2 or TRBV6-3 to TRBJ1-1; D is possibly TRBD1 (5 bases). Deletions cut 6 bases from V and 4 bases from J, with 21 bases between. The CDR3 extends over 16 amino acids. Germline CDR1 is MNHEY and CDR2 is SVGEGT. The CDR3 sequence: CASSFGGDGVLTEAFF. DNA of the CDR3: TGTGCCAGCAGCTTCGGGGGGGACGGAGTTCTCACTGAAGCTTTCTTT.

The chain recombines TRBV4-1 with TRBJ1-6; D is possibly TRBD1 (5 bases). This CDR3 is built from 14 residues. Germline-derived CDR1 and CDR2 are MGHRA and YSYEKL. V lost 1 base, J lost 10 bases, and 11 bases lay in between. The CDR3 protein is CASSQVGLSSPLHF. The CDR3 DNA reads TGCGCCAGCAGCCAAGTGGGGCTGAGCTCACCCCTCCACTTT.

This clonotype occurred a few times. The rearrangement joins TRBV28 to TRBJ1-5; no clear D. Germline CDR1 and CDR2: MDHEN and SYDVKM. V was shortened by 4 bases and J by 0 bases, with 13 bases between the two germline ends. The CDR3 has 16 residues. The CDR3 protein is CASSSHPVYSNQPQHF. CDR3 in DNA: TGTGCCAGCAGTTCCCACCCCGTTTATAGCAATCAGCCCCAGCATTTT.

At least ten counts were recorded for this clonotype. The DNA of the CDR3 is TGTGCCAGCCAGTGGGGGGATAACACCGGGGAGCTGTTTTTT. Translation: CASQWGDNTGELFF. V and J are TRBV7-2 and TRBJ2-2; D possibly corresponds to TRBD2 (6 bases). Looked up from germline, CDR1 is SGHTA and CDR2 is FQGNSA. Trimming cost V 8 bases and J 2 bases, with 12 bases left between them. This CDR3 has 14 residues.

The chain combines TRBV5-6 with TRBJ2-1, with TRBD1 matching over 9 bases. The germline gives CDR1 SGHDT, CDR2 YYEEEE. V trimming: 2 bases; J trimming: 3 bases; junction bases outside the gene matches: 6. CDR3 length: 16 amino acids. The CDR3: CASSLDGGQGYNEQFF. The CDR3 DNA is TGTGCCAGCAGCTTAGATGGGGGACAGGGCTACAATGAGCAGTTCTTC.

The chain links TRBV7-8 to TRBJ2-1; 8 bases line up with TRBD2. The CDR3 has 17 residues. J was trimmed by 4 bases and V by 1 base; bases with no gene match: 9. Germline loops: CDR1 SGHVS, CDR2 FQNEAQ. The CDR3 protein is CASSLGGSGATYNEQFF. CDR3 coding DNA: TGTGCCAGCAGCTTAGGGGGTAGCGGGGCCACTTACAATGAGCAGTTCTTC.

The chain combines TRBV5-5 with TRBJ2-1; D unclear. Germline V lookup: CDR1 SGHKS, CDR2 YYEKEE (reference sequence). The CDR3 runs to 15 residues. Trimming removed 5 bases from V and 0 bases from J, with 12 bases in between. CDR3 loop: CASSSLSVSYNEQFF. The CDR3 DNA sequence: TGTGCCAGCAGTTCCTTATCGGTCTCCTACAATGAGCAGTTCTTC.

This clonotype was seen at least ten times. This rearrangement joins TRBV18 to TRBJ2-2; D unresolved. The V gene lost 4 bases and the J gene lost 0 bases, with 18 bases spanning the gap. CDR3 length: 18 amino acids. Germline V gene data show CDR1 as KGHSH and CDR2 as LQKENI. CDR3 sequence reads: CASSRRVGESSNTGELFF. The DNA for the CDR3 is TGTGCCAGCTCACGAAGAGTTGGCGAGTCTTCGAACACCGGGGAGCTGTTTTTT.

This clonotype was observed a few times. V usage is TRBV29-1 and J usage is TRBJ1-1; no reliable D call. Trimming took off 6 bases at V and 5 bases at J, with 16 bases between the two ends. This CDR3 spans 13 amino acids. Germline values: CDR1 SQVTM, CDR2 ANQGSEA. The CDR3, as DNA: TGCAGCGTGTCGTCCCTCGAGAATACTGAAGCTTTCTTT. Protein sequence: CSVSSLENTEAFF.

This clonotype was counted between two and nine times. This chain links TRBV5-5 with TRBJ2-5, with unresolved D. The V gene lost 5 bases and the J gene lost 1 base, with 12 bases spanning the gap. There are 14 residues in the CDR3. Germline lookup yields CDR1 SGHKS and CDR2 YYEKEE (reference sequence). The CDR3 DNA reads TGTGCCAGCAGGGAACCACACGTCCAAGAGACCCAGTACTTC. Translating it yields CASREPHVQETQYF.

This clonotype was seen at least ten times. The chain has TRBV5-6 and TRBJ2-3; TRBD2 agrees at 12 bases. Germline values: CDR1 SGHDT, CDR2 YYEEEE. The CDR3 spans 17 residues. The V segment lost 1 base and the J segment 1 base; nucleotides outside the gene matches: 4. For the CDR3, the DNA is TGTGCCAGCAGCTTGACTAGCGGGGGGCGGGGCACAGATACGCAGTATTTT. Its protein product is CASSLTSGGRGTDTQYF.

J is TRBJ2-1 and V is TRBV12-3 or TRBV12-4, with 11 bases that match TRBD2. Unmatched junction bases numbered 3, after V lost 5 bases and J lost 3 bases. The CDR3 runs 15 residues. The CDR3 loop reads CASSTGLAVYNEQFF. CDR3 coding DNA: TGTGCCAGCAGTACGGGACTAGCGGTCTACAATGAGCAGTTCTTC.

This clonotype was seen more than once but under ten times. The chain links TRBV5-1 to TRBJ2-3; TRBD1 aligns across 8 bases. CDR1 SGHRS and CDR2 YFSETQ come from the germline V gene. There are 17 residues in the CDR3. V was pared by 2 bases and J by 1 base, with 9 bases of the junction left unmatched. CDR3 sequence reads: CASSFLRTGSGTDTQYF. CDR3 DNA: TGCGCCAGCAGCTTCCTGCGGACAGGGTCGGGCACAGATACGCAGTATTTT.

This clonotype has more than one count but fewer than ten. This chain connects TRBV6-5 to TRBJ2-2; no reliable D call. V was pared by 1 base and J by 0 bases, with 3 bases between. CDR1 and CDR2 from the germline V gene are MNHEY and SVGAGI. The CDR3 length is 14 residues. CDR3 in DNA: TGTGCCAGCAGTTACTATTCGAACACCGGGGAGCTGTTTTTT. Translation: CASSYYSNTGELFF.

J is TRBJ2-1 and V is TRBV7-2; 7 nucleotides match TRBD2. Germline V gene data show CDR1 as SGHTA and CDR2 as FQGNSA. J was trimmed by 10 bases and V by 4 bases; bases with no gene match: 13. The CDR3 has 15 residues. CDR3 sequence: CASSWDYQSRGEQFF. In DNA, the CDR3 is TGTGCCAGCAGCTGGGACTACCAGAGCCGGGGGGAGCAGTTCTTC.